These 8 T cell receptor beta chains originate from one sample sequenced in a study of blood T cells in healthy people across ages. The second PCR ran roughly 6 to 11 cycles with a sample-barcoded 5' primer and J-beta primers. TCRdb recomputed calls from the 5' RACE reads with MiXCR, one row per CDR3 protein. The table shows around 940,000 distinct CDR3 sequences, with roughly 51% occurring only once. The material sequenced was blood. The receptor source for this set is a woman aged 55-69 years in good health.

This clonotype was detected ten times or more. This chain links TRBV12-3 or TRBV12-4 with TRBJ2-1; D remains unclear. Trimming stripped 6 bases from V and 7 bases from J, with 4 bases between. The CDR3 consists of 10 residues. In DNA form, the CDR3 reads TGTGCCAGCAGCTCTAATGAGCAGTTCTTC. Translated, it gives CASSSNEQFF.

This clonotype was counted many times. The CDR3 DNA is TGTGCCAGCAGCTTAGGAGCAAGCACAGATACGCAGTATTTT. It is translated as CASSLGASTDTQYF. The rearrangement links TRBV7-9 to TRBJ2-3; D call uncertain. The V end was cut by 1 base, the J end by 0 bases, with 5 bases between. CDR3 length: 14 residues. Germline CDR1 and CDR2: SEHNR and FQNEAQ (reference sequence).

The rearrangement joins TRBV11-1 to TRBJ2-7; TRBD1 matches at 9 bases. The CDR3 is made up of 14 amino acids. V lost 8 bases, J lost 0 bases, and 5 bases stayed unmatched. The germline gives CDR1 SGHAT, CDR2 FQDESV (reference sequence). CDR3 region: CASSGTGYSYEQYF. DNA of the CDR3: TGTGCCAGCTCCGGGACAGGGTACTCCTACGAGCAGTACTTC.

V gene TRBV7-9 combines with J gene TRBJ2-5; 10 positions agree with TRBD2. The V segment lost 4 bases and the J segment 2 bases; nucleotides outside the gene matches: 7. CDR1 SEHNR and CDR2 FQNEAQ come from the germline V gene (reference sequence). The CDR3 consists of 16 residues. The CDR3 DNA is TGTGCCAGCAGCTATCGGACTAGCGGCTGGCAAGAGACCCAGTACTTC. It encodes CASSYRTSGWQETQYF.

CDR3 nucleotide sequence: TGTGCCAGCAGTTGGCGCCGGGAGCAAAATCAGCCCCAGCATTTT. Protein product: CASSWRREQNQPQHF. J is TRBJ1-5 and V is TRBV12-3 or TRBV12-4; D is ambiguous. The ends were cut back, 4 bases at V and 4 bases at J, with 14 bases in the middle. This CDR3 contains 15 residues.

This clonotype turned up a few times. The chain has TRBV3-1 and TRBJ2-5; weak D call: TRBD2 (5 bases). The germline V gene has CDR1 LGHDT and CDR2 YNNKEL (reference sequence). The V gene lost 0 bases and the J gene lost 5 bases, with 13 bases spanning the gap. The CDR3 runs to 15 residues. The CDR3 coding sequence is TGTGCCAGCAGCCAAGATGTGAGGGATCGGGAGACCCAGTACTTC. This sequence encodes CASSQDVRDRETQYF.

This clonotype has just a few counts. The chain recombines TRBV28 with TRBJ2-7; D is unclear. Trimming stripped 5 bases from V and 4 bases from J, with 12 bases between. The germline gives CDR1 MDHEN, CDR2 SYDVKM. The CDR3 has 13 amino acids. CDR3 nucleotide sequence: TGTGCCAGCAGTGGTCCTGCGACATACGAGCAGTACTTC. Translated: CASSGPATYEQYF. Full variable domain (outside the CDR3, taken from reference TRBV28 and TRBJ2-7): DVKVTQSSRYLVKRTGEKVFLECVQDMDHENMFWYRQDPGLGLRLIYFSYDVKMKEKGDIPEGYSVSREKKERFSLILESASTNQTSMYLCASSGPATYEQYFGPGTRLTVT.

This chain uses TRBV29-1 with TRBJ1-2; 9 bases agree with TRBD1. There are 14 residues in the CDR3. Germline values: CDR1 SQVTM, CDR2 ANQGSEA. With 4 bases clipped from V and 7 bases from J, the junction kept 10 bases outside the gene matches. Written as DNA, the CDR3 is TGCAGCGTTGGGCCCGGGACAGGGACGGGTGGCTACACCTTC. It specifies CSVGPGTGTGGYTF.